Following are 29 T cell receptor beta chains from one sample sequenced in a study of cytomegalovirus exposure and HLA in healthy donors. With 60 Vbeta and 13 Jbeta primers, the PCR was carried out. The assay was immunoSEQ multiplex PCR, and TCRdb's table has in-frame clones only and misses some. The sample lists 95,000 to 150,000 clones, more than 60% occurring once. The material sequenced was PBMCs. The receptors originated from a woman aged 40 to 50 in good health and CMV-seronegative.

The chain carries TRBV10-3 and TRBJ2-3, with 8 bases fitting TRBD2. Trimming took 10 bases from V and 4 from J; bases not matched to a gene: 16. Germline assignment: CDR1 ENHRY and CDR2 SYGVKD. The CDR3 contains 16 residues. The CDR3 here is CATGRGGLGSADTQYF. The CDR3 bases are TGTGCCACAGGGAGGGGGGGACTAGGCTCGGCAGATACGCAGTATTTT.

This rearrangement joins TRBV2 to TRBJ1-5, with D perhaps TRBD1 (5 bases). With 0 bases removed from V and 8 bases from J, the gap between germline ends came to 14 bases. This CDR3 contains 15 residues. Germline values: CDR1 SNHLY, CDR2 FYNNEI. CDR3 protein: CASSEAGTFTEPQHF. DNA for the CDR3: TGTGCCAGCAGTGAAGCTGGGACTTTCACGGAGCCCCAGCATTTT.

The rearrangement uses TRBV18 and TRBJ1-4, with 9 bases matching TRBD1. CDR3 length: 18 residues. Germline values: CDR1 KGHSH, CDR2 LQKENI. V dropped 6 bases and J dropped 4; count of bases not matched to a gene: 15. The CDR3 bases are TGTGCCAGCTCCTACCGCCTTGTGGGACAGGGCAATAATGAAAAACTGTTTTTT. Protein: CASSYRLVGQGNNEKLFF.

V usage is TRBV5-5 and J usage is TRBJ2-3; no firm D call. V was pared by 0 bases and J by 1 base, with 9 bases between. CDR1 and CDR2 from the germline V gene are SGHKS and YYEKEE (reference sequence). The CDR3 is 15 residues long. In DNA form, the CDR3 reads TGTGCCAGCAGCTTGGACCTTCGGGGCACAGATACGCAGTATTTT. Residues: CASSLDLRGTDTQYF.

The CDR3 protein is CASSLDGLRDPVKSTDTQYF. The CDR3, as DNA: TGTGCCAGCAGCTTAGACGGACTTAGGGATCCTGTTAAAAGCACAGATACGCAGTATTTT. The gene calls are TRBV13 and TRBJ2-3, with D possibly being TRBD2 (5 bases). The length of the CDR3 is 20 residues. V was pared by 1 base and J by 0 bases, with 23 bases between. Germline V gene data show CDR1 as PRHDT and CDR2 as FYEKMQ (reference sequence).

The chain couples TRBV4-1 to TRBJ2-3; 8 bases are shared with TRBD2. The CDR3 has 17 amino acids. V dropped 1 base and J dropped 1; count of bases not matched to a gene: 7. Germline V lookup: CDR1 MGHRA, CDR2 YSYEKL. The CDR3 DNA is TGCGCCAGCAGCCAAGTCGGGAGGGGGACGGGCACAGATACGCAGTATTTT. Its protein product is CASSQVGRGTGTDTQYF.

The chain links TRBV29-1 to TRBJ1-2; TRBD1 matches at 9 bases. This CDR3 comprises 15 residues. Germline V lookup: CDR1 SQVTM, CDR2 ANQGSEA. Unmatched junction bases numbered 5, after V lost 3 bases and J lost 0 bases. CDR3 amino acids: CSVDGGTGTNYGYTF. CDR3 coding DNA: TGCAGCGTTGATGGTGGGACAGGGACTAACTATGGCTACACCTTC.

The chain has TRBV15 and TRBJ2-7; D might be TRBD2 (5 bases). V lost 3 bases and J lost 1, with 7 bases in between. CDR1 LNHNV and CDR2 YYDKDF come from the germline V gene (reference sequence). The CDR3 sequence is 13 residues long. The CDR3 sequence is CATSRPGSYEQYF. Here the CDR3 DNA reads TGTGCCACCAGCAGGCCGGGGTCCTACGAGCAGTACTTC.

CDR3 sequence (DNA): TGTGCCAGCAGCCAGACGGCGGGGGCCCTCCCCTACGAGCAGTACTTC. This sequence encodes CASSQTAGALPYEQYF. V gene TRBV4-2 combines with J gene TRBJ2-7; D is possibly TRBD2 (7 bases). Trimming pared 3 bases from V and 2 bases from J, leaving 17 bases between. The germline gives CDR1 LGHNA, CDR2 YNFKEQ. The CDR3 covers 16 residues.

This chain joins TRBV5-5 and TRBJ2-5; no clear D. There are 12 residues in the CDR3. The germline CDR1 and CDR2 sequences are SGHKS and YYEKEE (reference sequence). Trimming stripped 6 bases from V and 4 bases from J, with 10 bases between. Here the CDR3 reads CASTTPGETQYF. CDR3 nucleotides: TGTGCCAGCACCACTCCCGGAGAGACCCAGTACTTC.

This clone has a single count. The chain has TRBV5-4 and TRBJ1-2; the match to TRBD1 covers 7 bases. Trimming removed 6 bases from V and 8 bases from J; junction bases left unmatched: 13. Per the germline V gene, CDR1 is SGHNT and CDR2 is YYREEE (reference sequence). The CDR3 is 14 residues long. This chain's CDR3 is CASTSADRSEGYTF. CDR3 DNA: TGTGCCAGCACCTCAGCGGACAGGTCCGAAGGCTACACCTTC.

The genes are TRBV28 and TRBJ2-3, with no clear D. Trimming took off 8 bases at V and 7 bases at J, with 7 bases between the two ends. The CDR3 contains 10 residues. CDR1 and CDR2 from the germline V gene are MDHEN and SYDVKM. The CDR3: CASGQYTQYF. Here the CDR3 DNA reads TGTGCCAGCGGCCAGTATACGCAGTATTTT.

This chain links TRBV6-5 with TRBJ1-1, with 9 bases aligning to TRBD1. Germline V CDR1 and CDR2: MNHEY, SVGAGI. The CDR3 length is 16 residues. With 0 bases clipped from V and 4 bases from J, the junction kept 6 bases outside the gene matches. Written as DNA, the CDR3 is TGTGCCAGCAGTTACTCGCGCGGGACAGGGAGCACTGAAGCTTTCTTT. This gives the protein CASSYSRGTGSTEAFF.

V usage is TRBV11-2 and J usage is TRBJ1-4; D is unclear. Germline assignment: CDR1 SGHAT and CDR2 FQNNGV. With 0 bases removed from V and 8 bases from J, the gap between germline ends came to 7 bases. This CDR3 spans 13 amino acids. The CDR3 nucleotides read TGTGCCAGCAGCTTAGATCCCAGGGAAAAACTGTTTTTT. This gives the protein CASSLDPREKLFF.

The rearrangement uses TRBV10-3 and TRBJ2-2; no clear D. This CDR3 is 14 amino acids long. The germline CDR1 and CDR2 sequences are ENHRY and SYGVKD. V was pared by 7 bases and J by 0 bases, with 9 bases between. Written as DNA, the CDR3 is TGTGCCATCAAGACACCAGCGAACACCGGGGAGCTGTTTTTT. Encoded protein: CAIKTPANTGELFF.

This clone turned up a few times. This chain joins TRBV6-4 and TRBJ1-5; D ambiguous. The germline CDR1 and CDR2 sequences are MRHNA and SNTAGT. The CDR3 totals 13 residues. Trimming took off 5 bases at V and 6 bases at J, with 11 bases between the two ends. The CDR3 nucleotides are TGTGCCAGCAGTCGGGAGGCCCGTCAGCCCCAGCATTTT. Amino acid sequence: CASSREARQPQHF.

The chain employs TRBV19 and TRBJ2-4; 7 bases map to TRBD1. Germline V gene sequence: CDR1 LNHDA, CDR2 SQIVND (reference sequence). CDR3 length equals 14 residues. Germline trimming cut 7 bases from V and 9 bases from J; bases unmatched to any gene: 12. The CDR3 here is CASNSRQGRSIQYF. As DNA, the CDR3 is TGTGCCAGTAACTCCCGACAGGGACGAAGCATTCAGTACTTC.

CDR3: CATGTGQGEAFF. Here the CDR3 DNA reads TGTGCCACCGGGACAGGCCAGGGTGAAGCTTTCTTT. The J gene is TRBJ1-1, the V gene TRBV6-1, with 8 bases identical to TRBD1. V shed 10 bases and J 7 bases; nucleotides not matched to a gene: 8. The CDR3 consists of 12 residues. Germline values: CDR1 MNHNS, CDR2 SASEGT.

This clone was seen a handful of times. The chain combines TRBV18 with TRBJ2-7, with D maybe TRBD2 (6 bases). The CDR3 has 14 amino acids. Trimming cost V 2 bases and J 7 bases, with 15 bases left between them. Germline V gene lookup returns CDR1 KGHSH and CDR2 LQKENI. CDR3 in amino acids: CASSPIQGAGEQYF. CDR3 DNA: TGTGCCAGCTCACCAATTCAAGGGGCGGGGGAGCAGTACTTC.

This clone was observed a handful of times. The rearrangement uses TRBV5-4 and TRBJ2-7, with 7 nucleotides matching TRBD1. This CDR3 spans 15 amino acids. With V trimmed by 4 bases and J by 1 base, 8 bases remained unmatched. Looked up from germline, CDR1 is SGHNT and CDR2 is YYREEE (reference sequence). The CDR3 spells CASSLGQEVSYEQYF. In nucleotides, the CDR3 is TGTGCCAGCAGCCTTGGACAGGAAGTATCCTACGAGCAGTACTTC.

The CDR3 nucleotides are TGCGCCAGCAGTCCCTCTCAGTTCTTC. Its translation: CASSPSQFF. The rearrangement links TRBV23-1 to TRBJ2-1; D unclear. TRBV23-1 is sorted into the ORF group, with uncertain function. The CDR3 extends over 9 amino acids. Trimming removed 4 bases from V and 13 bases from J, with 5 bases in between.

This chain uses TRBV15 with TRBJ2-7; 12 nucleotides agree with TRBD2. The CDR3 consists of 18 residues. J lost 3 bases, V lost 3 bases, and 12 bases had no gene match. Germline V gene sequence: CDR1 LNHNV, CDR2 YYDKDF (reference sequence). CDR3 residues: CATSSKTSGSRTYYEQYF. CDR3 DNA: TGTGCCACCAGCAGTAAGACTAGCGGGAGTCGTACCTACTACGAGCAGTACTTC.

For the CDR3, the DNA is TGTGCCAGCAGCTTGGCAGGGGGTGATGGCTACACCTTC. The encoded protein is CASSLAGGDGYTF. V usage is TRBV5-6 and J usage is TRBJ1-2; 7 bases align to TRBD1. This CDR3 contains 13 residues. J lost 6 bases, V lost 0 bases, and 2 bases had no gene match. CDR1 and CDR2 (germline): SGHDT, YYEEEE.

This chain connects TRBV4-3 to TRBJ2-5, with 7 bases matching TRBD2. CDR1 LGHNA and CDR2 YSLEER come from the germline V gene. V trimming: 3 bases; J trimming: 5 bases; junction bases outside the gene matches: 12. The CDR3 is 16 amino acids. The CDR3 coding sequence is TGCGCCAGCAGCCAGGGCGGGGGACGGGGAACGGAGACCCAGTACTTC. Amino acid sequence: CASSQGGGRGTETQYF.

This rearrangement joins TRBV5-1 to TRBJ2-1, with D uncertain. Germline values: CDR1 SGHRS, CDR2 YFSETQ. The CDR3 length is 15 residues. V dropped 2 bases and J dropped 0 bases, with 9 bases sitting between them. CDR3 in amino acids: CASSLAPGSYNEQFF. CDR3 bases: TGCGCCAGCAGCTTAGCGCCCGGCTCCTACAATGAGCAGTTCTTC.

The rearrangement links TRBV7-6 to TRBJ2-3, with D perhaps matching TRBD1 (6 bases). The germline CDR1 and CDR2 sequences are SGHVS and FNYEAQ. V lost 2 bases and J lost 0, with 12 bases in between. The CDR3 loop spans 16 amino acids. Written as DNA, the CDR3 is TGTGCCAGCAGCTTAATGGACAGCGGTAGCACAGATACGCAGTATTTT. This sequence encodes CASSLMDSGSTDTQYF.

V usage is TRBV7-6 and J usage is TRBJ2-7, with TRBD1 identical over 7 bases. The CDR3 runs to 13 residues. From germline, CDR1 is SGHVS and CDR2 FNYEAQ. Trimming cost V 4 bases and J 2 bases; bases outside gene matches: 2. The CDR3 coding sequence is TGTGCCAGCAGCTCGGACAGGACCTACGAGCAGTACTTC. It yields the protein CASSSDRTYEQYF.

This rearrangement joins TRBV10-3 to TRBJ2-7; 7 nucleotides match TRBD1. The CDR3 loop spans 14 amino acids. Germline-derived CDR1 and CDR2 are ENHRY and SYGVKD. V gave up 4 bases and J gave up 5 bases; unmatched junction bases: 8. CDR3 DNA sequence: TGTGCCATCAGTGCTAGACAGGGCAAGGACGAGCAGTACTTC. Residues: CAISARQGKDEQYF.

The chain has TRBV27 and TRBJ2-1, with 9 positions matching TRBD2. Per the germline V gene, CDR1 is MNHEY and CDR2 is SMNVEV (reference sequence). The CDR3 has 14 amino acids. Germline trimming cut 4 bases from V and 7 bases from J; bases unmatched to any gene: 5. For the CDR3, the DNA is TGTGCCAGCAGTTCCGGTCTAGCGGGGAATGAGCAGTTCTTC. Residues: CASSSGLAGNEQFF.